The entry below describes one T cell receptor (beta chain). The data were taken from a study of blood T cell repertoires in COVID-19. The wider study: There were acute and convalescent COVID-19 samples, and they came from the United States, Italy and Spain.

From germline, CDR1 is SGHTA and CDR2 FQGTGA. The length of the CDR3 is 13 residues. V was cut by 0 bases and J by 4 bases, with 7 bases left in between. Profiled with immunoSEQ multiplex PCR; TCRdb holds only in-frame clones, not every one. Of 130,000 to 150,000 clones listed, 80% to 90% are singletons. Material for sequencing was peripheral blood. The chain couples TRBV7-3 to TRBJ2-7; D perhaps matches TRBD1 (5 bases). The receptor was derived from a woman aged 55 to 70 with active COVID-19. This CDR3 reads CASSLTGDYEQYF. CDR3 sequence (DNA): TGTGCCAGCAGCTTAACAGGGGATTACGAGCAGTACTTC.